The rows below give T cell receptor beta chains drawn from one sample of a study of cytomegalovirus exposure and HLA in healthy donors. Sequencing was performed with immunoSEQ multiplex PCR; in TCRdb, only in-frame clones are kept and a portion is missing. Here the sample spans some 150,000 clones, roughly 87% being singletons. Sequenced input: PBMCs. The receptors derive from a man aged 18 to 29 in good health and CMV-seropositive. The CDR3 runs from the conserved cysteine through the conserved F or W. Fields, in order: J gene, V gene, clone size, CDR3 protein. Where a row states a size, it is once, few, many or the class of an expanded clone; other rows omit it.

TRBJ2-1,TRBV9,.,CASSVDSGLSYNEQFF
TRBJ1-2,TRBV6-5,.,CASKWGRGDYGYTF
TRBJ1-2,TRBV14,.,CASSQHSPRDGYTF
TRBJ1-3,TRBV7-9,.,CASSSPRGVGGNTIYF
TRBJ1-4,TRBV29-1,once,CSVGRGTSNEKLFF
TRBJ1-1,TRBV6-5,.,CASSYSSTGNTEAFF
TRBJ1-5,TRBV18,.,CASSLGGIGPQHF
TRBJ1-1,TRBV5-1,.,CASRHPGNTEAFF
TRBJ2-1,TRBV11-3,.,CASSLDPAGGQVQQFF
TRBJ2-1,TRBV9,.,CASSVGELAGARVHEQFF
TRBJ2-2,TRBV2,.,CASKSLAPNTGELFF
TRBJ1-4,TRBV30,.,CAWSVQGAEGEKLFF
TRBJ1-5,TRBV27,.,CASSLGQYSNQPQHF
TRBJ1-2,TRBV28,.,CASSLTNTVYGYTF
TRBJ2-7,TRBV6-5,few,CASSYFGRAYEQYF
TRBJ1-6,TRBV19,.,CASSTGQGVLYSPLHF
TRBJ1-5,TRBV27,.,CASSYRAAGNQPQHF
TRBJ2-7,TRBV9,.,CASSVLAGAKEQYF
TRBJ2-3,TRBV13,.,CASSLRGRTNTDTQYF
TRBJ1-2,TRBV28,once,CASSLRQGASPYGYTF
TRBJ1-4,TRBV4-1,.,CASSLGRGQGATNEKLFF
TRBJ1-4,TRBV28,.,CASSLLESNQLFF
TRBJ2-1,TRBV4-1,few,CASSQVVRIFTSEQFF
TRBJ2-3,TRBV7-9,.,CASRTSGSLTDTQYF
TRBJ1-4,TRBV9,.,CASSVTFGGATNEKLFF
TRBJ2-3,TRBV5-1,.,CASSPFSGSSDTQYF
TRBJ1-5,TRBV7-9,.,CASSLGQALMPQHF
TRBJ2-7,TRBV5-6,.,CASSLIGRRRDEQYF
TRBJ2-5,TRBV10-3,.,CAISDPTSGPETQYF
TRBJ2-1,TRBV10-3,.,CAISGTGLAGANEQFF
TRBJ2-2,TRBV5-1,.,CASSLGWPRGGTGELFF
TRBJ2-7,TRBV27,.,CASSALGGSYEQYF
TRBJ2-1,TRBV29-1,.,CSVKTGMNEQFF
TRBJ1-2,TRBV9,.,CASSEGTGLLYGYTF
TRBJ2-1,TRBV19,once,CASRASLSYNEQFF
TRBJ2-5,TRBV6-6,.,CASCGSQRETQYF
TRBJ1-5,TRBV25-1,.,CASRDSGENQPQHF
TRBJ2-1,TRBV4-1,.,CASSPHSGTSNEQFF
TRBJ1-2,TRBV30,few,CAWSSQGGYGYTF
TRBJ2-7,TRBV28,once,CASSFLSSYEQYF
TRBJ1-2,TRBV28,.,CASSCDRAICILDGYTF
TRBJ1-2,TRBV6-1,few,CASSDLRQGANYGYTF
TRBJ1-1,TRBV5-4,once,CASSSSQGAYTEAFF